Described below is a single TCR beta chain sequence and its context. A few counts support this clone. Its specific antigen is unknown. The sample holds no much larger clone one base away, and base qualities are not on file. At the DNA level, this CDR3 is encoded by other sequences in the same sample as well. Ipilimumab was given at 1 mg/kg intravenously on day 1 of selected weeks, and checkpoint therapy started 14 to 28 days after autologous transplant. The nivolumab dose was 3 mg/kg intravenously, delivered on day 1 of weeks 1, 4, 7, 10, and every two weeks through week 26. This Phase Ib clinical trial tested ipilimumab plus nivolumab, a combined checkpoint inhibition, as consolidation after autologous stem cell transplantation. Library preparation used the immunoSEQ multiplex PCR assay. TCRdb carries this immuneACCESS record with in-frame sequences only. Its versions omit some clonotypes, under half of them owing to an unresolved V gene in the studies checked, with the rest unexplained. This sample gives approximately 84,000 clones in total; approximately 86% of them show up just once. Clones ranked in the top ten supply less than 2.5% of the sample.

The source of the sample is a study of ipilimumab plus nivolumab after autologous stem cell transplantation (dated by TCRdb to 2020 to 2023). At the level of the whole study: Trial patients received a median of roughly five ipilimumab doses and about eight nivolumab doses. Both primary refractory and relapsed disease were represented in the DLBCL cohort, where 18-month progression-free survival was about 82% and 31%, respectively. The intent-to-treat population of the trial consisted of about 34 patients. Patients in the trial were undergoing autologous transplant and had high-risk diffuse large B cell lymphoma, mature T cell lymphoma, or multiple myeloma.

CDR1 and CDR2 were assigned from the germline V gene (reference sequence) as SGHNT and YYREEE. Trimming costs V 3 bases and J 1 base, and their ends lie 10 bases apart. The cysteine opens and the phenylalanine closes a CDR3 of 14 amino acids. The DNA shown is the 42-base CDR3, in frame from base 1. Study-level results and caveats: Per the authors, a biologic rationale for further study of the post-transplant checkpoint inhibition approach was offered by T cell receptor repertoire, regulatory T cell phenotype and gut microbiota profiles. Combined checkpoint inhibition appeared tolerable as post-transplant consolidation, according to the authors' conclusion.

The V gene is TRBV5-4 and the J gene is TRBJ2-5, and perhaps TRBD1 as D gene, on 6 matching bases. Material: PBMCs, obtained in a trial of ipilimumab plus nivolumab as post-transplant consolidation. The sequence was obtained from a male donor with diffuse large B-cell lymphoma. The DNA sequence is as follows: TGTGCCAGCAGCTCCAGGACAGTCCAAGAGACCCAGTACTTC. This translates into CASSSRTVQETQYF.